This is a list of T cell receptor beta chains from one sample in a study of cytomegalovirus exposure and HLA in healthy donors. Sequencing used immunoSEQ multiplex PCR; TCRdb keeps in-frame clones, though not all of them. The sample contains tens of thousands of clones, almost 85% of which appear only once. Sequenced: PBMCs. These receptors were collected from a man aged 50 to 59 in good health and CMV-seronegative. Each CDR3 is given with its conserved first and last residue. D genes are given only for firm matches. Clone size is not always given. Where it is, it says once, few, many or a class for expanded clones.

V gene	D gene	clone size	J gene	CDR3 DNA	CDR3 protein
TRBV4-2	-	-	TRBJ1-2	TGTGCCAGCAGCCAAGTTCCCGATGGCTACACCTTC	CASSQVPDGYTF
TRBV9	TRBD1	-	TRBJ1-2	TGTGCCAGCAGCAACAACAGGGGTGACTATGGCTACACCTTC	CASSNNRGDYGYTF
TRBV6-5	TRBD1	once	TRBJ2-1	TGTGCCAGCAACGGACAGGGGATAAATGAGCAGTTCTTC	CASNGQGINEQFF
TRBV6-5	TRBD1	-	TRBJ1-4	TGTGCCAGCAGTTACGACAGGGGGCCCACTAATGAAAAACTGTTTTTT	CASSYDRGPTNEKLFF
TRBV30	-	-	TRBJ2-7	TGTGCCTGGAGTGTAGGGGTCTTC	CAWSVGVF
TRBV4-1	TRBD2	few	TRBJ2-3	TGCGCCAGCAGCCAGACTAGCGGGGGCACAGATACGCAGTATTTT	CASSQTSGGTDTQYF
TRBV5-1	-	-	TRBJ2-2	TGCGCCAGCAGGAGAGAGCCGAACACCGGGGAGCTGTTTTTT	CASRREPNTGELFF
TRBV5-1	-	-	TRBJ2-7	TGCGCCAGCAGCTTGGCCTGGAGCTCCTACGAGCAGTACTTC	CASSLAWSSYEQYF
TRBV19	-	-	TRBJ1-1	TGTGCCAGTATACCTGACCTTAGGGGCACTGAAGCTTTCTTT	CASIPDLRGTEAFF
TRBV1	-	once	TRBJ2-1	TGCACCAGCAGCCGAGAAGCGAAAACAAGCTACAATGAGCAGTTCTTC	CTSSREAKTSYNEQFF